This entry lists 5 T cell receptor beta chains sequenced from one sample in a study of blood T cell repertoires in COVID-19. Clones were sequenced by immunoSEQ multiplex PCR, and TCRdb holds only the in-frame ones, with some missing. This table holds fewer than 200,000 clones, about four fifths found once. Sample: peripheral blood. The source is a man between 65 and 85 years old with active or convalescent COVID-19.

V usage is TRBV7-2 and J usage is TRBJ2-7; 8 nucleotides agree with TRBD1. The CDR3 has 15 residues. V was pared by 3 bases and J by 2 bases, with 6 bases of the junction left unmatched. Germline values: CDR1 SGHTA, CDR2 FQGNSA. The CDR3 reads CASSLGPTGAYEQYF. CDR3 in DNA: TGTGCCAGCAGCTTGGGTCCGACAGGGGCCTACGAGCAGTACTTC.

This clone was recorded a few times. V is TRBV11-2 and J is TRBJ1-4; TRBD1 matches at 7 bases. Per germline, CDR1 SGHAT and CDR2 FQNNGV. CDR3 length: 13 amino acids. The J segment lost 8 bases and the V segment lost 5 bases, leaving 5 bases of the junction unmatched. The CDR3 protein is CASSDGQEEKLFF. The CDR3 bases are TGTGCCAGCAGCGATGGACAGGAGGAAAAACTGTTTTTT. The variable domain in full, completed from reference TRBV11-2 and TRBJ1-4, reads EAGVAQSPRYKIIEKRQSVAFWCNPISGHATLYWYQQILGQGPKLLIQFQNNGVVDDSQLPKDRFSAERLKGVDSTLKIQPAKLEDSAVYLCASSDGQEEKLFFGSGTQLSVL.

The chain employs TRBV4-3 and TRBJ1-1, with D perhaps matching TRBD1 (5 bases). With 0 bases removed from V and 2 bases from J, the gap between germline ends came to 13 bases. The germline V gene has CDR1 LGHNA and CDR2 YSLEER. This CDR3 has 16 residues. The CDR3 nucleotides are TGCGCCAGCAGCCAAGATCTTACGACAGACAACACTGAAGCTTTCTTT. Protein sequence: CASSQDLTTDNTEAFF.

V gene TRBV6-5 combines with J gene TRBJ2-5; 8 bases agree with TRBD2. The CDR3 runs to 14 residues. Trimming at V came to 8 bases and at J to 5 bases, leaving 10 bases not matched to a gene. Germline loops: CDR1 MNHEY, CDR2 SVGAGI. The CDR3 sequence is CASLRDTGGETQYF. CDR3 nucleotides: TGTGCCAGCCTCAGAGACACGGGGGGGGAGACCCAGTACTTC.

This clone was picked up one time. The junction departs from the called germline gene at one end, perhaps through a read error. The J gene is TRBJ2-7, the V gene TRBV6-5; the D gene is possibly TRBD1 (5 bases). Germline-derived CDR1 and CDR2 are MNHEY and SVGAGI. The CDR3 is made up of 13 amino acids. The CDR3 DNA reads as TGTGCCAGCAATTACCAGGGTTGGTACGAGCAGTACTTC. Translation gives CASNYQGWYEQYF.